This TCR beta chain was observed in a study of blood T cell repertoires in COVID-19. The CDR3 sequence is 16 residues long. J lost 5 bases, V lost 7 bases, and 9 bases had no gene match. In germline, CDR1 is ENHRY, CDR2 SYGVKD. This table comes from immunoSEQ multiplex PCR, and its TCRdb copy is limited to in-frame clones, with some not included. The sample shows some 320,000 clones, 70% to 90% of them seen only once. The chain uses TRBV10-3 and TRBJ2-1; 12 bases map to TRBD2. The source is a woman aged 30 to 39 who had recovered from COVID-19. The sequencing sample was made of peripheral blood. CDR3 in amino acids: CAIMASGGAGDNEQFF. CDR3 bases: TGTGCCATCATGGCTAGCGGGGGGGCCGGCGACAATGAGCAGTTCTTC.